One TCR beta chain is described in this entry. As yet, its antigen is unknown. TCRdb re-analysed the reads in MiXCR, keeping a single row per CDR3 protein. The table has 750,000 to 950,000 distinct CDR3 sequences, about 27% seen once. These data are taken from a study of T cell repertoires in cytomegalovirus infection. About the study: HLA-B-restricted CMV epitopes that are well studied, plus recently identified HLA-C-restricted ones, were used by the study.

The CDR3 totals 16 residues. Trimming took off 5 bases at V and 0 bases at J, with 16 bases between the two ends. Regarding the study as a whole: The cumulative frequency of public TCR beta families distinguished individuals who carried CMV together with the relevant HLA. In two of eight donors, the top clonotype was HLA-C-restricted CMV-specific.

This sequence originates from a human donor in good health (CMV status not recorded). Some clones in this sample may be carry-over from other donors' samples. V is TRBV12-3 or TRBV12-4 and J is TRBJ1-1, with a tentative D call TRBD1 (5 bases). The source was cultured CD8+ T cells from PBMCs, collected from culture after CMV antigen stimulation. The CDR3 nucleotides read TGTGCCAGCAGTCCCCAGGGTTGGGCCATGAACACTGAAGCTTTCTTT. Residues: CASSPQGWAMNTEAFF.